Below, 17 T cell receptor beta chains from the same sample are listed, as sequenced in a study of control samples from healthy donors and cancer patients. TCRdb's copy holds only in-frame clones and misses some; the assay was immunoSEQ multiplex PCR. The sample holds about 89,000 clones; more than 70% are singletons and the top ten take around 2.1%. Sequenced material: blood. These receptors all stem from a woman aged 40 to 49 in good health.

This CDR3 reads CASSFDRMNTEAFF. CDR3 bases: TGTGCCAGCAGCTTCGACAGAATGAACACTGAAGCTTTCTTT. This rearrangement joins TRBV5-6 to TRBJ1-1; TRBD1 might be the D (5 bases). Germline V CDR1 and CDR2: SGHDT, YYEEEE. With 2 bases removed from V and 0 bases from J, the gap between germline ends came to 8 bases. This CDR3 is built from 14 residues. The entire variable domain, with the rest obtained from reference TRBV5-6 and TRBJ1-1, is as follows: DAGVTQSPTHLIKTRGQQVTLRCSPKSGHDTVSWYQQALGQGPQFIFQYYEEEERQRGNFPDRFSGHQFPNYSSELNVNALLLGDSALYLCASSFDRMNTEAFFGQGTRLTVV.

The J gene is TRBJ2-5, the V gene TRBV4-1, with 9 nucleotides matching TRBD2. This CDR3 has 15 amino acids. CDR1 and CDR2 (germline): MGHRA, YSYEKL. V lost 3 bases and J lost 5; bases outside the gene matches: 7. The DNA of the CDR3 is TGCGCCAGCAGCCAGACGGGACTAGCCGGGGAGACCCAGTACTTC. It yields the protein CASSQTGLAGETQYF.

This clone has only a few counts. Here the CDR3 DNA reads TGTGCCAGCAGCATGGGACAGAGCAATCAGCCCCAGCATTTT. Translation gives CASSMGQSNQPQHF. The chain recombines TRBV7-9 with TRBJ1-5; 7 nucleotides match TRBD1. V trimming: 5 bases; J trimming: 1 base; junction bases outside the gene matches: 2. Per the germline V gene, CDR1 is SEHNR and CDR2 is FQNEAQ (reference sequence). CDR3 size: 14 residues.

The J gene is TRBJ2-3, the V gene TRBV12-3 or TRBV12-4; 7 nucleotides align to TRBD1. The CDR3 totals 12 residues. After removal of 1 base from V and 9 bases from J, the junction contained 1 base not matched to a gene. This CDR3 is CASSLEGQTQYF. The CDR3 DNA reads TGTGCCAGCAGTTTAGAGGGACAGACGCAGTATTTT.

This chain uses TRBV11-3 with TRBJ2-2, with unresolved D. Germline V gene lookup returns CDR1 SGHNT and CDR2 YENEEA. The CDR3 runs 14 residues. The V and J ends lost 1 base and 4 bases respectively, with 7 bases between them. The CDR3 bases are TGTGCCAGCAGCTTAGCTAGGACCACCGGGGAGCTGTTTTTT. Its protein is CASSLARTTGELFF.

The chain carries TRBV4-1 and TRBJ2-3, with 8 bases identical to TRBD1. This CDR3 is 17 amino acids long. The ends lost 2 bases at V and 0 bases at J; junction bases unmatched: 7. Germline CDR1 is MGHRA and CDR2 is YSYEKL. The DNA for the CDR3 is TGCGCCAGCAGCCAATCGCCAGGGGGCTCGAGCACAGATACGCAGTATTTT. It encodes CASSQSPGGSSTDTQYF.

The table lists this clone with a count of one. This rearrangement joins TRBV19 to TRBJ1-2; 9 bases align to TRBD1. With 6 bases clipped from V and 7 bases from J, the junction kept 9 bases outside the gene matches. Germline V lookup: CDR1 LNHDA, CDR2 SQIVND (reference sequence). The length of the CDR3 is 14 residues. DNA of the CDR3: TGTGCCAGTAGACGTCGACAGGGGGGAATTGGCTACACCTTC. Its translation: CASRRRQGGIGYTF.

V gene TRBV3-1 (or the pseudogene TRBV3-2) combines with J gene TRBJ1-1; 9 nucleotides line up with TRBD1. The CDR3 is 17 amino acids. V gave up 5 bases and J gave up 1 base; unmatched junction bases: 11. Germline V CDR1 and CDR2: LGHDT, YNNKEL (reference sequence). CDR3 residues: CASSTYRGPTSNTEAFF. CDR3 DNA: TGTGCCAGCAGCACCTACAGGGGGCCTACTTCGAACACTGAAGCTTTCTTT.

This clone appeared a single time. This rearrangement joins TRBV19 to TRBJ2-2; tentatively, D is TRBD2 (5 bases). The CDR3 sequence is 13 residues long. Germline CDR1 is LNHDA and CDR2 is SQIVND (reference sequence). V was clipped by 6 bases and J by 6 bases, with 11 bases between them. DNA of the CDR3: TGTGCCAGTAGGCAAACCGGGGCCGGGGAGCTGTTTTTT. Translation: CASRQTGAGELFF.

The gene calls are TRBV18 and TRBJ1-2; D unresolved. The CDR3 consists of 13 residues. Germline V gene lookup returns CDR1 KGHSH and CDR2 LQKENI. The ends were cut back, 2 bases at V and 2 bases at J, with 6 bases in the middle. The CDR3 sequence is CASSPGGNYGYTF. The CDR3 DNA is TGTGCCAGCTCACCAGGAGGGAACTATGGCTACACCTTC.

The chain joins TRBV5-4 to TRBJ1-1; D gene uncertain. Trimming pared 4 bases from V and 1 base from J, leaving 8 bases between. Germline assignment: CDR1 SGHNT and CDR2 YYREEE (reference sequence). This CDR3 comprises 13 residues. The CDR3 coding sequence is TGTGCCAGCAGCCGCGACTGGAACACTGAAGCTTTCTTT. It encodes CASSRDWNTEAFF.

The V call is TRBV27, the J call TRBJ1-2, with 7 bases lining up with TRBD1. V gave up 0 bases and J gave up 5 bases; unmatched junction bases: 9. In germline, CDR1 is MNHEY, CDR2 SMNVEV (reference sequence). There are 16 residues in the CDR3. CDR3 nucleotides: TGTGCCAGCAGTTTATCTGCCGGGACAGTTAAGTATGGCTACACCTTC. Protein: CASSLSAGTVKYGYTF.

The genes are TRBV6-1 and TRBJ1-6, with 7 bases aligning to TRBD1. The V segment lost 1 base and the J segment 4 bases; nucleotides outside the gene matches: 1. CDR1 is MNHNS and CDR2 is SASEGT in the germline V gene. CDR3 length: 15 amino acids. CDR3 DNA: TGTGCCAGCAGTGAAGTGGGACAGTATAATTCACCCCTCCACTTT. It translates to CASSEVGQYNSPLHF.

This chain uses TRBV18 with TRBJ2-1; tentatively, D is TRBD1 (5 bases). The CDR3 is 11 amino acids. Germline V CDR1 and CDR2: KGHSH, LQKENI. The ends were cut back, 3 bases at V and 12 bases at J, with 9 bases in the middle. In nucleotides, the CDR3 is TGTGCCAGCTCACCGGGGCCTAGGCAGTTCTTC. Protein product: CASSPGPRQFF.

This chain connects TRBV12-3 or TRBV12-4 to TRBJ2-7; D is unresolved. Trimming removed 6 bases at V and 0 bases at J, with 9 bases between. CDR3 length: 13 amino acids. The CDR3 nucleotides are TGTGCCAGCAGGTTCAGGAGCTCCTACGAGCAGTACTTC. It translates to CASRFRSSYEQYF.

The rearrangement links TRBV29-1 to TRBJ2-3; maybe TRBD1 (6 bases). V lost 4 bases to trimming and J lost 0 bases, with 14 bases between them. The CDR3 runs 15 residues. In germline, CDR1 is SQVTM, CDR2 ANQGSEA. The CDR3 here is CSVVGTGFSTDTQYF. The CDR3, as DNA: TGCAGCGTTGTTGGAACAGGGTTTAGCACAGATACGCAGTATTTT.

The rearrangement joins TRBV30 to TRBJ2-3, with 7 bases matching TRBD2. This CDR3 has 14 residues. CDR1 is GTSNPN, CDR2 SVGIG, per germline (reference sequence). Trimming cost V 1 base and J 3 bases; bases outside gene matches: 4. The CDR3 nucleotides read TGTGCCTGGAGTGATATCGGGGGGACAGATACGCAGTATTTT. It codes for CAWSDIGGTDTQYF.